The sequence of this TCR beta chain was determined in a study of T cell repertoires in cytomegalovirus infection. About the research overall: CMV epitopes, recently identified HLA-C-restricted and well-studied HLA-B-restricted, were used. Study-level results: Carriers of CMV plus the relevant HLA were identified by cumulative public TCR beta family frequency.

The CDR3 totals 16 residues. Germline-derived CDR1 and CDR2 are SEHNR and FQNEAQ (reference sequence). Trimming removed 5 bases from V and 0 bases from J, with 14 bases in between. TCRdb re-called the reads through MiXCR, storing one row per CDR3 protein. The sample records some 590,000 distinct CDR3 sequences, over 35% being singletons. Remarks on this clonotype: Its antigen is unknown.

The TCR originated in a human donor in good health (CMV status not recorded). Some clones in this sample may be carry-over from other donors' samples. The chain recombines TRBV7-9 with TRBJ1-3; possible D gene TRBD1, 5 bases. The source material was cultured PBMCs, sampled from culture after CMV antigen stimulation. This chain's CDR3 is CASSPRDQSSGNTIYF. CDR3 coding DNA: TGTGCCAGCAGCCCTCGGGACCAGAGCTCTGGAAACACCATATATTTT.